Listed below are T cell receptor delta chains from one sample, sequenced in a study of gamma-delta T cells after stem cell transplantation. TCRdb reapplied CATT to the RT-PCR reads. This sample carries about 3,400 delta-chain clones, roughly 16% of them seen once, and the ten largest clones take around 14%. Sequences were obtained from gamma-delta T cells. The receptor source for this set is a human donor. It is not recorded whose cells these are; they may come from a transplant donor. Both conserved end residues are part of each CDR3. Each record gives: clone size, D gene, J gene, V gene, CDR3 protein, CDR3 DNA. The D gene is left open where the match is weak. Rows give clone size only sometimes, using once, few, many, or a class for an expanded clone.

>few|TRDD3|TRDJ1|TRDV2
CACDTVELGDKTEGGYTDKLIF
TGTGCCTGTGACACCGTTGAACTGGGGGATAAGACTGAGGGGGGATACACCGATAAACTCATCTTT
>few|.|TRDJ1|TRDV2
CACDDLRSPSYNTDKLIF
TGCGCCTGTGACGATCTCCGAAGCCCATCCTATAACACCGATAAACTCATCTTT
>.|TRDD3|TRDJ1|TRDV2
CACDTVAPGPDSTGDDGTDKLIF
TGTGCCTGTGACACGGTGGCCCCAGGACCGGACTCTACTGGGGATGACGGGACCGATAAACTCATCTTT
>few|.|TRDJ1|TRDV1
CALGEFKLIF
TGTGCTCTTGGGGAATTTAAACTCATCTTT
>.|.|TRDJ3|TRDV2
CACDTKRGGVESSWDTRQMFF
TGTGCCTGTGACACCAAACGAGGAGGTGTGGAGAGCTCTTGGGACACCCGACAGATGTTTTTC
>medium-sized|TRDD3|TRDJ1|TRDV2
CACDTIWGIRTDKLIF
TGTGCCTGTGACACCATCTGGGGGATACGCACCGATAAACTCATCTTT
>.|TRDD3|TRDJ1|TRDV2
CACDTVGDKADKLIF
TGTGCCTGTGACACCGTCGGGGATAAGGCCGATAAACTCATCTTT
>.|TRDD2|TRDJ2|TRDV2
CACDHLPKSGGLTAQLFF
TGTGCCTGTGACCACCTTCCTAAGTCCGGTGGGTTGACAGCACAACTCTTCTTT
>medium-sized|.|TRDJ1|TRDV2
CACDTLLTGRHTDKLIF
TGTGCCTGTGACACACTGCTTACTGGGCGGCACACCGATAAACTCATCTTT
>few|TRDD3|TRDJ1|TRDV2
CACDSVLGDTPPTFTDKLIF
TGTGCCTGTGACTCCGTACTGGGGGATACACCCCCCACCTTCACCGATAAACTCATCTTT
>.|TRDD3|TRDJ1|TRDV2
CACDPLRGDTPEELDKLIF
TGCGCCTGTGACCCGTTAAGGGGGGATACGCCTGAAGAATTGGATAAACTCATCTTT
>.|TRDD3|TRDJ1|TRDV2
CACDTLLGDTSREPIPDKLIF
TGTGCCTGTGACACCCTACTGGGGGATACGAGCCGCGAACCTATCCCCGATAAACTCATCTTT
>.|TRDD3|TRDJ1|TRDV2
CACDRLGDPTTDKLIF
TGTGCCTGTGACAGACTGGGGGATCCCACGACCGATAAACTCATCTTT
>.|TRDD3|TRDJ3|TRDV2
CACEPISGDTARDTRQMFF
TGTGCCTGTGAACCGATTTCCGGGGATACGGCCCGGGACACCCGACAGATGTTTTTC
>.|TRDD3|TRDJ1|TRDV2
CACDTLGDHDGDKLIF
TGTGCCTGTGACACGTTGGGGGATCATGATGGCGATAAACTCATCTTT
>.|TRDD3|TRDJ1|TRDV2
CACDTGSFPTPVLGDTQRPTDKLIF
TGTGCCTGTGACACCGGTTCATTTCCTACCCCGGTACTGGGGGATACCCAACGCCCGACCGATAAACTCATCTTT
>few|TRDD3|TRDJ3|TRDV2
CACDLLGDLDGSWDTRQMFF
TGTGCCTGTGACCTACTGGGGGACCTGGATGGCTCCTGGGACACCCGACAGATGTTTTTC
>.|TRDD3|TRDJ1|TRDV2
CACDGLPLTGGYAPYTDKLIF
TGTGCCTGTGACGGCCTTCCTCTTACTGGGGGATACGCTCCCTACACCGATAAACTCATCTTT
>.|.|TRDJ1|TRDV2
CACEMLGNLDTDKLIF
TGTGCCTGTGAAATGCTGGGGAACTTAGACACCGATAAACTCATCTTT
>few|.|TRDJ1|TRDV2
CACDTIPPTIPEYTDKLIF
TGTGCCTGTGACACAATCCCTCCGACGATACCTGAGTACACCGATAAACTCATCTTT
>medium-sized|TRDD3|TRDJ1|TRDV2
CACDAVTGGYAIRTDKLIF
TGTGCCTGTGACGCCGTTACTGGGGGATACGCGATACGCACCGATAAACTCATCTTT
>.|TRDD3|TRDJ1|TRDV2
CACDLLGDKDGDKLIF
TGTGCCTGTGACCTACTGGGGGATAAGGATGGCGATAAACTCATCTTT
>medium-sized|TRDD3|TRDJ1|TRDV2
CACDSLRSGGYADKLIF
TGTGCCTGTGACTCACTCCGGTCTGGGGGATACGCCGATAAACTCATCTTT
>medium-sized|TRDD3|TRDJ1|TRDV2
CACDTISATTGDGGYAMSDKLIF
TGTGCCTGTGACACTATCTCCGCCACCACGGGAGATGGGGGATACGCAATGTCCGATAAACTCATCTTT
>medium-sized|.|TRDJ1|TRDV2
CACDTVQAGDTDKLIF
TGTGCCTGTGACACCGTTCAGGCGGGGGACACCGATAAACTCATCTTT
>.|.|TRDJ1|TRDV2
CACDTLGPNPVLGDTTSQVYTDKLIF
TGTGCCTGTGACACCCTTGGGCCGAACCCTGTACTGGGTGATACGACATCCCAGGTGTACACCGATAAACTCATCTTT
>few|TRDD3|TRDJ1|TRDV2
CACDTWGIPTDKLIF
TGTGCCTGTGACACCTGGGGGATCCCCACCGATAAACTCATCTTT
>medium-sized|TRDD3|TRDJ2|TRDV2
CACDTVLGDTRSQLFF
TGTGCCTGTGACACAGTACTGGGGGATACGCGGTCACAACTCTTCTTT
>.|TRDD3|TRDJ1|TRDV2
CACDPVSSELGDNRDTDKLIF
TGTGCCTGTGACCCTGTAAGTTCCGAACTGGGGGATAATCGGGACACCGATAAGCTCATCTTT
>.|.|TRDJ1|TRAV29/DV5
CSVLLCRKPACLGDTIGTDKLIF
.
>medium-sized|TRDD3|TRDJ1|TRDV2
CACDTVGLLGEIHKLIF
TGTGCCTGTGACACCGTGGGTTTGCTGGGGGAGATACATAAACTCATCTTT
>.|TRDD3|TRDJ1|TRDV2
CACDTIGGYKDDKLIF
TGTGCCTGTGACACCATTGGGGGATACAAGGACGATAAACTCATCTTT
>large|.|TRDJ1|TRDV2
CACSPLRLDKLIF
TGTGCCTGTTCTCCACTGCGCCTCGATAAACTCATCTTT
>medium-sized|TRDD3|TRDJ1|TRDV2
CACDTVGDAGGHTDKLIF
TGTGCCTGTGACACCGTCGGAGACGCTGGGGGCCACACCGATAAACTCATCTTT
>.|TRDD3|TRDJ1|TRDV2
CACDTINLGDTKTDKLIF
TGTGCCTGTGACACTATTAATCTGGGGGATACCAAAACCGATAAACTCATCTTT
>few|.|TRDJ1|TRDV2
CACDTVLRGSSDELIF
TGTGCCTGTGACACCGTGTTGCGAGGATCGAGCGATGAACTCATCTTT